The following is a TCR beta chain sequence with its context. The antigen is undetermined. The V segment lost 1 base and the J segment 7 bases; nucleotides outside the gene matches: 12. Germline values: CDR1 SGHVS, CDR2 FQNEAQ. CDR3 length: 18 amino acids. The data were taken from a study of blood T cells in healthy people across ages. Overall study findings and caveats: Reliance upon unsorted PBMCs precluded definitive naive versus antigen-experienced comparison.

For the second PCR, which ran for about 7 to 11 cycles, a sample-barcoded 5' primer and a J-beta primer mix were used. MiXCR was run by TCRdb on the 5' RACE reads, yielding one entry per CDR3 protein. The sample has 700,000 or so distinct CDR3 sequences; over 40% are singletons. The receptor was derived from a man older than 75 in good health. Sequencing was performed on blood. V and J are TRBV7-8 and TRBJ2-3; TRBD2 agrees at 12 bases. CDR3: CASSLGRMLAGGPNTQYF. CDR3 bases: TGTGCCAGCAGCTTAGGTCGGATGCTAGCGGGGGGGCCAAATACGCAGTATTTT. Full variable domain (rest looked up from reference TRBV7-8 and TRBJ2-3): GAGVSQSPRYKVAKRGQDVALRCDPISGHVSLFWYQQALGQGPEFLTYFQNEAQLDKSGLPSDRFFAERPEGSVSTLKIQRTQQEDSAVYLCASSLGRMLAGGPNTQYFGPGTRLTVL.